The present entry profiles one T cell receptor beta chain with its context. Its specificity is not known. Only in-frame clones appear in the TCRdb table, and some are missing; sequencing was by immunoSEQ multiplex PCR. The table has some 150,000 clones, 70% to 90% seen once. This specimen comes from a study of T cell responses to AZD1222 COVID-19 vaccine. General study results and limits: Following two doses of AZD1222, Spike-specific TCR breadth and depth rose. Donor demographics were predominantly white British with a female majority; clonal diversity may be underestimated.

The CDR3 runs to 17 residues. The trim removed 5 bases at V and 4 bases at J, leaving 16 bases unmatched. Germline V CDR1 and CDR2: MDHEN, SYDVKM. The sequenced sample was peripheral blood, obtained on day 0 of AZD1222 vaccination. The chain links TRBV28 to TRBJ1-1, with 7 nucleotides matching TRBD1. The sequence was collected from an adult in good health. As DNA, the CDR3 is TGTGCCAGCAGTCCTACAGGGGACCTTCGGTTTAGCACTGAAGCTTTCTTT. Translation: CASSPTGDLRFSTEAFF.